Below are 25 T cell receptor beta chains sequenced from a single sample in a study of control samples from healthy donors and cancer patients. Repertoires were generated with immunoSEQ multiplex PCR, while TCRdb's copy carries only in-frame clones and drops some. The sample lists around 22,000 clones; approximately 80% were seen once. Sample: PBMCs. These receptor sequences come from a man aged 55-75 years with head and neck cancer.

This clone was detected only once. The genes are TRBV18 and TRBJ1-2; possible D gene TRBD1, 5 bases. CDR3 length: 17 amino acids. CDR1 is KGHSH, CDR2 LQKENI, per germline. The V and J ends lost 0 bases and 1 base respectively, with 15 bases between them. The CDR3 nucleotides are TGTGCCAGCTCACCACCCGGGGGTCACAGGAATAACTATGGCTACACCTTC. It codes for CASSPPGGHRNNYGYTF.

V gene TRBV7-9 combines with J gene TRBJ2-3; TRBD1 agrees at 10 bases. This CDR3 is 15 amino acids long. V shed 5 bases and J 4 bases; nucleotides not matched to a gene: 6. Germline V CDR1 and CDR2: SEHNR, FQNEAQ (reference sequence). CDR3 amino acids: CASSADRGIADTQYF. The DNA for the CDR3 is TGTGCCAGCAGCGCGGACAGGGGGATCGCAGATACGCAGTATTTT.

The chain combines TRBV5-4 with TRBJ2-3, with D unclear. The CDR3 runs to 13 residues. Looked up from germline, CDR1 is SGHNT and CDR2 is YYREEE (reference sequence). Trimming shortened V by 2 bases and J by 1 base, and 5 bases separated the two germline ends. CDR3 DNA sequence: TGTGCCAGCAGCTTAGGCGGCACAGATACGCAGTATTTT. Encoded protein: CASSLGGTDTQYF.

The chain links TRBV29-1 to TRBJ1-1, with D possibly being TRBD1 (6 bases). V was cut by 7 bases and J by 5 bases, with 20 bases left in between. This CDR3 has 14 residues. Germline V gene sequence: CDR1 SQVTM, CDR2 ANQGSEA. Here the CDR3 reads CSGGTGSGGTEAFF. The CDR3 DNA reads TGCAGCGGGGGAACAGGGTCGGGTGGGACTGAAGCTTTCTTT. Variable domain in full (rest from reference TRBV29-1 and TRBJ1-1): SAVISQKPSRDICQRGTSLTIQCQVDSQVTMMFWYRQQPGQSLTLIATANQGSEATYESGFVIDKFPISRPNLTFSTLTVSNMSPEDSSIYLCSGGTGSGGTEAFFGQGTRLTVV.

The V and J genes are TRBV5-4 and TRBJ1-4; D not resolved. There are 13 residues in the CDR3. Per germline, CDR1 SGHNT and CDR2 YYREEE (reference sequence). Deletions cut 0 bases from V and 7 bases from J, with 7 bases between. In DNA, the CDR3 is TGTGCCAGCAGCTTGGGTTCCGGTGAAAAACTGTTTTTT. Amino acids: CASSLGSGEKLFF. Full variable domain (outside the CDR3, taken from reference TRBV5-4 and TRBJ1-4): ETGVTQSPTHLIKTRGQQVTLRCSSQSGHNTVSWYQQALGQGPQFIFQYYREEENGRGNFPPRFSGLQFPNYSSELNVNALELDDSALYLCASSLGSGEKLFFGSGTQLSVL.

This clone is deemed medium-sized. The CDR3 DNA reads TGTGCCAGTAGTATGGTAAATGAGCAGTTCTTC. Encoded protein: CASSMVNEQFF. This chain uses TRBV19 with TRBJ2-1, with no clear D. The CDR3 runs 11 residues. Germline assignment: CDR1 LNHDA and CDR2 SQIVND (reference sequence). Trimming pared 3 bases from V and 7 bases from J, leaving 4 bases between.

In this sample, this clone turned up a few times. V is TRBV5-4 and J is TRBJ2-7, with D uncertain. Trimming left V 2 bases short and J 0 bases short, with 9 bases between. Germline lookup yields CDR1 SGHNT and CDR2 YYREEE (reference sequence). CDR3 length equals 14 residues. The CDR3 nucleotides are TGTGCCAGCAGCTTTGACTGGAGCTCCTACGAGCAGTACTTC. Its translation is CASSFDWSSYEQYF.

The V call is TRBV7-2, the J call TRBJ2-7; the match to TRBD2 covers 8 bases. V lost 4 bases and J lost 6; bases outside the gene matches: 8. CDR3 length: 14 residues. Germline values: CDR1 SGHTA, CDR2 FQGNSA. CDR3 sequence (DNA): TGTGCCAGCAGCTCGCCGGGACTAGGGGTCGAGCAGTACTTC. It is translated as CASSSPGLGVEQYF.

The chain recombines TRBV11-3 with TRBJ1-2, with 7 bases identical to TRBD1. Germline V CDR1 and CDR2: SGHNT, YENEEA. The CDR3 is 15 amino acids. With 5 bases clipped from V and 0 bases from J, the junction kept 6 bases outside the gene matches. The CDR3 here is CASSPGQAANYGYTF. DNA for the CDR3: TGTGCCAGCAGCCCCGGACAGGCCGCTAACTATGGCTACACCTTC.

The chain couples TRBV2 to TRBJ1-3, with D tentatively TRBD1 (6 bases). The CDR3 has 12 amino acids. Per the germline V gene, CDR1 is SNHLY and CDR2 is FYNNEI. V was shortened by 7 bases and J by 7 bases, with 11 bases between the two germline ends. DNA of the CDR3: TGTGCCAGCAACAGGGAGGGGAACACCATATATTTT. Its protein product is CASNREGNTIYF.

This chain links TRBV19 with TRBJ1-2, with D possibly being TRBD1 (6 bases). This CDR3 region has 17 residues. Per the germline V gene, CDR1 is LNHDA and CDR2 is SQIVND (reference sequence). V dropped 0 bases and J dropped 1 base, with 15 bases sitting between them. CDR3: CASSIEIIRTVNYGYTF. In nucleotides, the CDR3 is TGTGCCAGTAGTATAGAGATCATCAGGACAGTTAACTATGGCTACACCTTC. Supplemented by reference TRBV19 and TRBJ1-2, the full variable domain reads DGGITQSPKYLFRKEGQNVTLSCEQNLNHDAMYWYRQDPGQGLRLIYYSQIVNDFQKGDIAEGYSVSREKKESFPLTVTSAQKNPTAFYLCASSIEIIRTVNYGYTFGSGTRLTVV.

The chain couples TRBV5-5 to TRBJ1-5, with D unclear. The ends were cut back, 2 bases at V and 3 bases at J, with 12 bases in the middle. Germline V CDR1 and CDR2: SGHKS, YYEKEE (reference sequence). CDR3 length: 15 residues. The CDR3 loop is CASSLRHGSNQPQHF. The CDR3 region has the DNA TGTGCCAGCAGCTTACGACACGGCTCCAATCAGCCCCAGCATTTT.

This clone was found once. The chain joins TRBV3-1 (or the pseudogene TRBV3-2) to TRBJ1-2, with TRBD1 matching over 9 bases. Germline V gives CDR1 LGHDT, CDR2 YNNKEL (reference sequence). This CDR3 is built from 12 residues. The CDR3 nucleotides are TGTGACCCCTGGACAGGGGAGTATGGCTACACCTTC. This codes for CDPWTGEYGYTF.

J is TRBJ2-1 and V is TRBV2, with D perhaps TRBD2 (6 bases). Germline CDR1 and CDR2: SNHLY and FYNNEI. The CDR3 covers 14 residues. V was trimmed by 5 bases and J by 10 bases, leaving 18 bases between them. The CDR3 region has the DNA TGTGCCAGCAGTCTTTACCGGGACTCGCCCGAGCAGTTCTTC. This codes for CASSLYRDSPEQFF. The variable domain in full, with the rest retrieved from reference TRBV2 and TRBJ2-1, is EPEVTQTPSHQVTQMGQEVILRCVPISNHLYFYWYRQILGQKVEFLVSFYNNEISEKSEIFDDQFSVERPDGSNFTLKIRSTKLEDSAMYFCASSLYRDSPEQFFGPGTRLTVL.

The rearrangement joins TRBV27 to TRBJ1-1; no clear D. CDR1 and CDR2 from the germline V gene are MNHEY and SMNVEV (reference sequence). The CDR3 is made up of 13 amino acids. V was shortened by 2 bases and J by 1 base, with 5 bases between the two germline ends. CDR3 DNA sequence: TGTGCCAGCAGTTTACAGGAGAACACTGAAGCTTTCTTT. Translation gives CASSLQENTEAFF.

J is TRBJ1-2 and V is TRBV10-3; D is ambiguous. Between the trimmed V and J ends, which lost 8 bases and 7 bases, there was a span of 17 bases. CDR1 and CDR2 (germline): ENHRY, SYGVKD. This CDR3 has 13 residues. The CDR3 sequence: CAIGDGPGSGYTF. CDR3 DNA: TGTGCCATCGGGGATGGGCCAGGTTCTGGCTACACCTTC.

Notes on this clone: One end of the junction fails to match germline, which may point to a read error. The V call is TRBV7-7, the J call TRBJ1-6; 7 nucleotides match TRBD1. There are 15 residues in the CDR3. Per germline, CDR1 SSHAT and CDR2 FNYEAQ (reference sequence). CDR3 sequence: CASSLYRGADSPLHF. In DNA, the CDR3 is TGTGCTAGCAGCTTATACAGGGGAGCAGATTCACCCCTCCACTTT.

The CDR3 DNA reads TGTGCCAGCAGAGATAGGTCGGGGGACTCCAATGAGCAGTTCTTC. The encoded protein is CASRDRSGDSNEQFF. The V gene is TRBV6-5, the J gene TRBJ2-1, with a tentative D call TRBD2 (6 bases). The V and J ends lost 6 bases and 6 bases respectively, with 18 bases between them. Germline CDR1 reads MNHEY; CDR2 reads SVGAGI. This CDR3 contains 15 residues.

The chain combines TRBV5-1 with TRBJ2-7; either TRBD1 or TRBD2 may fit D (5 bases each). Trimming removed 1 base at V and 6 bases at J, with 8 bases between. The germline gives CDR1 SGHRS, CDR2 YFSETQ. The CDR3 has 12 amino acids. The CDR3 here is CASSLSGPEQYF. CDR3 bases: TGCGCCAGCAGCTTGTCGGGGCCCGAGCAGTACTTC.

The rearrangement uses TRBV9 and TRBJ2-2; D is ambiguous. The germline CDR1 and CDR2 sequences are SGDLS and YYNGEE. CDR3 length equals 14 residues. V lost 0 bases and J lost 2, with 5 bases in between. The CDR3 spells CASSVGRNTGELFF. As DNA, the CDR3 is TGTGCCAGCAGCGTAGGTCGAAACACCGGGGAGCTGTTTTTT.

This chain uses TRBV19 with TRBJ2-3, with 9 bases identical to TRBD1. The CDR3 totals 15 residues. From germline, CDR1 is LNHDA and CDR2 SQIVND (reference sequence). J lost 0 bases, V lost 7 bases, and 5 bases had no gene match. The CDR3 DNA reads TGTGCCAGTACCAGGACAGGGGTAAGCACAGATACGCAGTATTTT. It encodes CASTRTGVSTDTQYF. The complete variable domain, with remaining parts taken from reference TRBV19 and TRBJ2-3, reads DGGITQSPKYLFRKEGQNVTLSCEQNLNHDAMYWYRQDPGQGLRLIYYSQIVNDFQKGDIAEGYSVSREKKESFPLTVTSAQKNPTAFYLCASTRTGVSTDTQYFGPGTRLTVL.

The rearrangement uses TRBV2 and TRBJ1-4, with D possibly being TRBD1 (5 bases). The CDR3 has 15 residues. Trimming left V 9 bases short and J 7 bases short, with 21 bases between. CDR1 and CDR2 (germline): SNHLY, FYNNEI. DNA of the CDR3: TGTGCCAGTCGCGGTAGGTCCAGCGGGGGTGAAAAACTGTTTTTT. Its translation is CASRGRSSGGEKLFF.

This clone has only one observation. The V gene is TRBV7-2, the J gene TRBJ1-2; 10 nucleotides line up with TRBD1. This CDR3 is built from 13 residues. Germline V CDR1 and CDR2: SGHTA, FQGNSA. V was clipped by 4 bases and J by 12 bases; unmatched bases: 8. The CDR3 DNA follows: TGTGCCAGCAGCTCGTCCGGGACAGGGGTGGACACCTTC. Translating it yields CASSSSGTGVDTF.

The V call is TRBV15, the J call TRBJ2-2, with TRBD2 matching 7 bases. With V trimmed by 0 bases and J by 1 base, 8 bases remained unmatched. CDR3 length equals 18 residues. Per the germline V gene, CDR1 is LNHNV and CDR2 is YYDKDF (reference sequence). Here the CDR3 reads CATSREAGPSGNTGELFF. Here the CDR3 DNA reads TGTGCCACCAGCAGAGAGGCTGGGCCTAGCGGGAACACCGGGGAGCTGTTTTTT.

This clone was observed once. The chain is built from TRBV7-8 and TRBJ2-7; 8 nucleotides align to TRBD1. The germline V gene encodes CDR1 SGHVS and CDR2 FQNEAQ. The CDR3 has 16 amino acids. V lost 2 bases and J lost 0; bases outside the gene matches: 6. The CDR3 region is CASSLSGTGYSYEQYF. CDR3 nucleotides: TGTGCCAGCAGCTTATCCGGGACAGGATACTCCTACGAGCAGTACTTC.